This T cell receptor beta chain was retrieved from a study of OX40 agonist ivuxolimab in advanced cancers. Study-level information: Hepatocellular carcinoma, melanoma, renal cell or head and neck cancer affected the dose-escalation patients. Study results and limitations: On average, a greater number of expanded clones characterised CD8+ T cells relative to CD4+.

Germline V CDR1 and CDR2: SGHAT, FQNNGV. The CDR3 totals 16 residues. V shed 5 bases and J 2 bases; nucleotides not matched to a gene: 10. A note on this clone: Its cognate antigen is unknown.

Sequencing was performed with immunoSEQ multiplex PCR; in TCRdb, only in-frame clones are kept and a portion is missing. This table has about 82,000 clones, more than 70% appearing once. The chain has TRBV11-2 and TRBJ2-3, with 7 bases matching TRBD1. The material sequenced was CD4+ or CD8+ T cells sorted from blood, taken in a trial of the OX40 agonist ivuxolimab. The sequence was collected from an adult with an advanced solid tumor such as melanoma, head and neck, liver or kidney cancer. CDR3 coding DNA: TGTGCCAGCAGCAGCCGTTGGACAGGCATCACAGATACGCAGTATTTT. The encoded protein is CASSSRWTGITDTQYF. Using reference TRBV11-2 and TRBJ2-3 for the parts outside the CDR3, the full variable domain is EAGVAQSPRYKIIEKRQSVAFWCNPISGHATLYWYQQILGQGPKLLIQFQNNGVVDDSQLPKDRFSAERLKGVDSTLKIQPAKLEDSAVYLCASSSRWTGITDTQYFGPGTRLTVL.